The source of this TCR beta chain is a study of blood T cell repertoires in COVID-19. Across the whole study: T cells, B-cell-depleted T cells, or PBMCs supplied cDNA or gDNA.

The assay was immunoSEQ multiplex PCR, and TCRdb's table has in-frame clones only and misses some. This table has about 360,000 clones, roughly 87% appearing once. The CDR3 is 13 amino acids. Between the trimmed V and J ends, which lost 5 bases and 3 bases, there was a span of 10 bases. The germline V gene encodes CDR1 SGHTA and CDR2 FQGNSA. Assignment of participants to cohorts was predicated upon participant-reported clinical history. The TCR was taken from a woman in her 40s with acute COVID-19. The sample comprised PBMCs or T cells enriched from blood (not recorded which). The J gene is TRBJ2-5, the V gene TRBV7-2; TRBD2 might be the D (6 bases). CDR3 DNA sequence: TGTGCCAGCAGCCCAGGGACTGAAGAGACCCAGTACTTC. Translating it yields CASSPGTEETQYF.